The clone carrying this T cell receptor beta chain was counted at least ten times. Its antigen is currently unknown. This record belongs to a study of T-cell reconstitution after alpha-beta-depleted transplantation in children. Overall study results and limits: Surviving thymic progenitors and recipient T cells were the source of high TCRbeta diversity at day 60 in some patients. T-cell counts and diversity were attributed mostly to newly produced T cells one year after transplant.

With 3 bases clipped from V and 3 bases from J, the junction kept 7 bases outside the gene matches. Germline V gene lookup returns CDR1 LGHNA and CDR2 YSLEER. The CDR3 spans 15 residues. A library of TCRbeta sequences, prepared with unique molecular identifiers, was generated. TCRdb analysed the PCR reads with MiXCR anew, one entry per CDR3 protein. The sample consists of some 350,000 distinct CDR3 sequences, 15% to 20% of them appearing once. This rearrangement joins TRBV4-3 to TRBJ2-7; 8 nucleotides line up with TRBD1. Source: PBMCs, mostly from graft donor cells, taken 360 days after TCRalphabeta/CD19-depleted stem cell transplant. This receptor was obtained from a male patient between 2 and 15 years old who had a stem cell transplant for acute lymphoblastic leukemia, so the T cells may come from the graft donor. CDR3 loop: CASSQIGQGGYEQYF. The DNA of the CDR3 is TGCGCCAGCAGCCAGATTGGACAGGGAGGCTACGAGCAGTACTTC.